This T cell receptor (beta chain) was found in a study of cytomegalovirus exposure and HLA in healthy donors. The PCR ran on 60 Vbeta and 13 Jbeta primers. Method: immunoSEQ multiplex PCR; TCRdb's copy keeps in-frame clones and lacks some. The sample carries approximately 74,000 clones, about 80% recorded once. The CDR3 runs to 14 residues. V was pared by 5 bases and J by 3 bases, with 13 bases between. Germline assignment: CDR1 SGHAT and CDR2 FQNNGV. The chain combines TRBV11-2 with TRBJ1-2; D remains unclear. The sequence came from a man between 60 and 75 years old in good health and CMV-seropositive. The sequenced sample consisted of PBMCs. The CDR3 DNA is TGTGCCAGCAGCCCCCGGACCGGGGACTATGGCTACACCTTC. This gives the protein CASSPRTGDYGYTF.